Listed below are T cell receptor beta chains from one sample, sequenced in a study of T cell repertoires in cytomegalovirus infection. TCRdb itself ran the reads through MiXCR, one entry per CDR3 protein. The table has just over 300,000 distinct CDR3 sequences, about a sixth seen once. Source material: PBMCs. Source of these receptors: a human donor in good health (CMV status not recorded). Some clones in this sample may be carry-over from other donors' samples. CDR3s include the opening cysteine and the closing phenylalanine or tryptophan. D genes are given only for firm matches. Where a row states a size, it is once, few, many or the class of an expanded clone; other rows omit it.

CDR3 length: 15
clone size: many
J gene: TRBJ2-7
D gene: .
V gene: TRBV5-6
CDR3 DNA: TGTGCCAGCAGCTTACCCGATTCCACGACCTACGAGCAGTACTTC
CDR3 protein: CASSLPDSTTYEQYF

CDR3 length: 14
clone size: .
J gene: TRBJ1-2
D gene: .
V gene: TRBV7-9
CDR3 DNA: TGTGCCAGCACCATTTACAGGGCAGGGAGTGGCTACACCTTC
CDR3 protein: CASTIYRAGSGYTF

CDR3 length: 12
clone size: .
J gene: TRBJ1-1
D gene: .
V gene: TRBV20-1
CDR3 DNA: TGCAGCGCAGGGGCTTGGGACACTGAAGCTTTCTTT
CDR3 protein: CSAGAWDTEAFF

CDR3 length: 17
clone size: few
J gene: TRBJ1-1
D gene: .
V gene: TRBV6-1
CDR3 DNA: TGTGCCAGCAGTGAAGAGAACCGCATTTACATGAACACTGAAGCTTTCTTT
CDR3 protein: CASSEENRIYMNTEAFF

CDR3 length: 13
clone size: many
J gene: TRBJ1-1
D gene: .
V gene: TRBV5-1
CDR3 DNA: TGTGCCAGCAGTGATCAGGGGAACACTGAAGCTTTCTTT
CDR3 protein: CASSDQGNTEAFF

CDR3 length: 16
clone size: .
J gene: TRBJ1-4
D gene: .
V gene: TRBV2
CDR3 DNA: TGTGCCAGCAGTGATTGGAGATATACAACTAATGAAAAACTGTTTTTT
CDR3 protein: CASSDWRYTTNEKLFF

CDR3 length: 16
clone size: once
J gene: TRBJ2-1
D gene: .
V gene: TRBV19
CDR3 DNA: TGTGCCAGTAGTATACAGGGATGGGATTCCTACAATGAGCAGTTCTTC
CDR3 protein: CASSIQGWDSYNEQFF

CDR3 length: 18
clone size: once
J gene: TRBJ1-4
D gene: .
V gene: TRBV4-2
CDR3 DNA: TGTGCCAGCAGCCAAGATCGCCGCTTCGTGGAATTCGGTGAAAAACTGTTTTTT
CDR3 protein: CASSQDRRFVEFGEKLFF

CDR3 length: 14
clone size: many
J gene: TRBJ2-1
D gene: .
V gene: TRBV12-3/TRBV12-4
CDR3 DNA: TGTGCCAGCGGGCTAGCAACGTTAATGGATGAGCAGTTCTTC
CDR3 protein: CASGLATLMDEQFF

CDR3 length: 14
clone size: few
J gene: TRBJ2-3
D gene: .
V gene: TRBV2
CDR3 DNA: TGTGCCAGCAGACCCAACGGGGGTTCCCCTACGCAGTATTTT
CDR3 protein: CASRPNGGSPTQYF

CDR3 length: 14
clone size: many
J gene: TRBJ1-2
D gene: TRBD1
V gene: TRBV7-2
CDR3 DNA: TGTGCCAGCAGCTCCGACAGGGGCGGCTATGGCTACACCTTC
CDR3 protein: CASSSDRGGYGYTF

CDR3 length: 15
clone size: .
J gene: TRBJ2-1
D gene: TRBD1
V gene: TRBV7-7
CDR3 DNA: TGTGCTAGCAGCTTGGGACCGGGACAGAACAATGAGCAGTTCTTC
CDR3 protein: CASSLGPGQNNEQFF

CDR3 length: 13
clone size: few
J gene: TRBJ2-7
D gene: .
V gene: TRBV20-1
CDR3 DNA: TGCAGTGCTTCTCAATCAGGGCCCTACGAGCAGTACTTC
CDR3 protein: CSASQSGPYEQYF

CDR3 length: 14
clone size: many
J gene: TRBJ2-7
D gene: TRBD2
V gene: TRBV7-2
CDR3 DNA: TGTGCCAGCGCCTCGGGACTAGCGGGGGACGAGCAGTACTTC
CDR3 protein: CASASGLAGDEQYF

CDR3 length: 18
clone size: many
J gene: TRBJ2-1
D gene: TRBD2
V gene: TRBV7-8
CDR3 DNA: TGTGCCAGCAGCTTAGCGATACTAGCGGGGGGACTTTACAATGAGCAGTTCTTC
CDR3 protein: CASSLAILAGGLYNEQFF

CDR3 length: 13
clone size: many
J gene: TRBJ2-3
D gene: TRBD1
V gene: TRBV20-1
CDR3 DNA: TGCAGTGCGCCGGGACAGGGAGCAGATACGCAGTATTTT
CDR3 protein: CSAPGQGADTQYF

CDR3 length: 18
clone size: few
J gene: TRBJ2-7
D gene: TRBD2
V gene: TRBV4-1
CDR3 DNA: TGCGCCAGCAGCCAAGAATCCGGACTAGCGGGGGCCCACTACGAGCAGTACTTC
CDR3 protein: CASSQESGLAGAHYEQYF

CDR3 length: 18
clone size: many
J gene: TRBJ2-6
D gene: .
V gene: TRBV6-5
CDR3 DNA: TGTGCCAGCAGTTACCTTCAGGGATCCGTTTCTGGGGCCAACGTCCTGACTTTC
CDR3 protein: CASSYLQGSVSGANVLTF

CDR3 length: 12
clone size: few
J gene: TRBJ1-1
D gene: .
V gene: TRBV28
CDR3 DNA: TGTGCCAGCAGTTCCCAGGGCACTGAAGCTTTCTTT
CDR3 protein: CASSSQGTEAFF

CDR3 length: 14
clone size: .
J gene: TRBJ2-1
D gene: TRBD1
V gene: TRBV27
CDR3 DNA: TGTGCCAGCAGGGGGACAGGCTACCGCAATGAGCAGTTCTTC
CDR3 protein: CASRGTGYRNEQFF

CDR3 length: 17
clone size: many
J gene: TRBJ2-5
D gene: TRBD1
V gene: TRBV12-3/TRBV12-4
CDR3 DNA: TGTGCCAGCAGTTCAACCCTCGGGACAGGGGGCCTGGAGACCCAGTACTTC
CDR3 protein: CASSSTLGTGGLETQYF

CDR3 length: 13
clone size: many
J gene: TRBJ2-1
D gene: .
V gene: TRBV7-2
CDR3 DNA: TGTGCCAGCACTAGAAGCTCCTACAATGAGCAGTTCTTC
CDR3 protein: CASTRSSYNEQFF

CDR3 length: 17
clone size: many
J gene: TRBJ1-5
D gene: .
V gene: TRBV28
CDR3 DNA: TGTGCCAGCAGTTCCTACCCTGGGGTAGGAGGCAATCAGCCCCAGCATTTT
CDR3 protein: CASSSYPGVGGNQPQHF

CDR3 length: 14
clone size: few
J gene: TRBJ2-1
D gene: .
V gene: TRBV20-1
CDR3 DNA: TGCAGTGCTAGAGATCTCGGGGACTACAATGAGCAGTTCTTC
CDR3 protein: CSARDLGDYNEQFF

CDR3 length: 15
clone size: many
J gene: TRBJ1-6
D gene: TRBD1
V gene: TRBV15
CDR3 DNA: TGTGCCACCAGAGCAAACAGGGGGGGTAATTCACCCCTCCACTTT
CDR3 protein: CATRANRGGNSPLHF

CDR3 length: 15
clone size: once
J gene: TRBJ1-4
D gene: TRBD1
V gene: TRBV12-3/TRBV12-4
CDR3 DNA: TGTGCCAGCAGTCTTCAGACAGGGGGAGATGAAAAACTGTTTTTT
CDR3 protein: CASSLQTGGDEKLFF

CDR3 length: 15
clone size: .
J gene: TRBJ2-3
D gene: TRBD2
V gene: TRBV20-1
CDR3 DNA: TGCAGTGTAGACAAGCGGGGGGGTACCACAGATACGCAGTATTTT
CDR3 protein: CSVDKRGGTTDTQYF

CDR3 length: 11
clone size: few
J gene: TRBJ1-2
D gene: .
V gene: TRBV12-3/TRBV12-4
CDR3 DNA: TGTGCCAGCAATCATAACTATGGCTACACCTTC
CDR3 protein: CASNHNYGYTF

CDR3 length: 13
clone size: .
J gene: TRBJ2-7
D gene: .
V gene: TRBV6-5
CDR3 DNA: TGTGCCAGCAGTTACTCGGCCGGGAACGAGCAGTACTTC
CDR3 protein: CASSYSAGNEQYF

CDR3 length: 14
clone size: few
J gene: TRBJ1-2
D gene: TRBD1
V gene: TRBV6-2/TRBV6-3
CDR3 DNA: TGTGCCAGCAGTTACACCTGGACAGGGGGCAACTACACCTTC
CDR3 protein: CASSYTWTGGNYTF

CDR3 length: 15
clone size: .
J gene: TRBJ2-1
D gene: TRBD2
V gene: TRBV5-1
CDR3 DNA: TGCGCCAGCAGCTTGGCTAGCGGGGGTTACAATGAGCAGTTCTTC
CDR3 protein: CASSLASGGYNEQFF

CDR3 length: 16
clone size: many
J gene: TRBJ2-1
D gene: .
V gene: TRBV12-3/TRBV12-4
CDR3 DNA: TGTGCCAGCAGCCGCTTCAGGGACACCCTATACAATGAGCAGTTCTTC
CDR3 protein: CASSRFRDTLYNEQFF

CDR3 length: 16
clone size: many
J gene: TRBJ1-1
D gene: .
V gene: TRBV28
CDR3 DNA: TGTGCCAGCCCAAATTCCCTCGGGGTTATGAACACTGAAGCTTTCTTT
CDR3 protein: CASPNSLGVMNTEAFF

CDR3 length: 13
clone size: few
J gene: TRBJ1-1
D gene: .
V gene: TRBV5-6
CDR3 DNA: TGTGCCAGCACTCCGGGCTCAGGGACTGAAGCTTTCTTT
CDR3 protein: CASTPGSGTEAFF

CDR3 length: 16
clone size: .
J gene: TRBJ2-2
D gene: TRBD1
V gene: TRBV7-2
CDR3 DNA: TGTGCCAGCAGCTTAATGGGACAGGGAAACACCGGGGAGCTGTTTTTT
CDR3 protein: CASSLMGQGNTGELFF

CDR3 length: 15
clone size: few
J gene: TRBJ2-7
D gene: TRBD2
V gene: TRBV20-1
CDR3 DNA: TGCAGTGCTAGCGAAGCTAGCGGGGGGGTGAGGGAGCAGTACTTC
CDR3 protein: CSASEASGGVREQYF

CDR3 length: 18
clone size: .
J gene: TRBJ2-1
D gene: .
V gene: TRBV7-9
CDR3 DNA: TGTGCCAGCAGCCTAAGGCAGGGAACATCGGGCTCAGACAATGAGCAGTTCTTC
CDR3 protein: CASSLRQGTSGSDNEQFF

CDR3 length: 16
clone size: many
J gene: TRBJ1-1
D gene: .
V gene: TRBV7-9
CDR3 DNA: TGTGCCAGCAGCCTCTTTCCCGGGGGACTGAACACTGAAGCTTTCTTT
CDR3 protein: CASSLFPGGLNTEAFF

CDR3 length: 13
clone size: .
J gene: TRBJ1-2
D gene: .
V gene: TRBV29-1
CDR3 DNA: TGCAGCGTTGGAAGACACAGATCCTATGGCTACACCTTC
CDR3 protein: CSVGRHRSYGYTF

CDR3 length: 14
clone size: .
J gene: TRBJ1-1
D gene: .
V gene: TRBV20-1
CDR3 DNA: TGCAGTGCTAGAGATGGGAAGACGAACACTGAAGCTTTCTTT
CDR3 protein: CSARDGKTNTEAFF

CDR3 length: 16
clone size: many
J gene: TRBJ2-2
D gene: .
V gene: TRBV7-2
CDR3 DNA: TGTGCCAGCAGCTTAATGTCGGCTAGCGTCGCCGGGGAGCTGTTTTTT
CDR3 protein: CASSLMSASVAGELFF

CDR3 length: 13
clone size: few
J gene: TRBJ2-1
D gene: .
V gene: TRBV12-3/TRBV12-4
CDR3 DNA: TGTGCCAGCAGTTTTCTAGGTTTTGGTGAGCAGTTCTTC
CDR3 protein: CASSFLGFGEQFF